This T cell receptor (beta chain) stems from a study of CD8 T cells in Susac syndrome. Peripheral blood CD8+ and CD4+ T cells were profiled by TCR beta sequencing. Negative magnetic isolation gave CD8+ and CD4+ cells; FACS enriched CD8+ TEMRA. Germline V gene sequence: CDR1 SQVTM, CDR2 ANQGSEA. This CDR3 has 12 amino acids. V was clipped by 6 bases and J by 4 bases, with 12 bases between them. An amount of RNA that ranged from about 0.45 to 1 ug was reverse transcribed with random hexamers. Amplification of TCR beta CDR3 by immunoSEQ multiplex PCR spanned 54 Vbeta and 13 Jbeta. TCRdb independently ran MiXCR on the immunoSEQ multiplex PCR reads; one entry per CDR3 protein. The profile shows about 200,000 distinct CDR3 sequences, nearly 95% of them singletons.

This sequence joins TRBV29-1 and TRBJ1-2; tentatively, D is TRBD1 (5 bases). The material sequenced was CD4+ T cells from PBMCs. The TCR was taken from a human donor with multiple sclerosis. CDR3 nucleotides: TGCAGCGTCCACAGGTTGGGCTATGGCTACACCTTC. Its protein is CSVHRLGYGYTF.